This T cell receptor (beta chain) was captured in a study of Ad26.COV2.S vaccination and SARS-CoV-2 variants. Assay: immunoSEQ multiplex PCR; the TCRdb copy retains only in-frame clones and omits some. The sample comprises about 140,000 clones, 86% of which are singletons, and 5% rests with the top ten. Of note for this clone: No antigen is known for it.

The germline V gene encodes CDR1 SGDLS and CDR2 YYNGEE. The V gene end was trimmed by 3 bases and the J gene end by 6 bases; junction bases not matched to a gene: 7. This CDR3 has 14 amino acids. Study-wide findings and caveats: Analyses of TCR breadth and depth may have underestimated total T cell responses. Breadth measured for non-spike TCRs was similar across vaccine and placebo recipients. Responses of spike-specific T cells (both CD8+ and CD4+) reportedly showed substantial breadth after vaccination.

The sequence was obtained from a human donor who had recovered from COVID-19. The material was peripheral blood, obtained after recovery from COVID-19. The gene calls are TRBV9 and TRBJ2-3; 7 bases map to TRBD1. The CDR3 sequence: CASSEGQAVDTQYF. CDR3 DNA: TGTGCCAGCAGCGAAGGACAGGCGGTGGATACGCAGTATTTT.